A single sample gave rise to the 17 T cell receptor beta chains below, sequenced in a study of blood T cell repertoires in COVID-19. Produced via immunoSEQ multiplex PCR; TCRdb's table is partial and in-frame only. The sample carries roughly 150,000 clones, about 88% recorded once. Sequencing was performed on peripheral blood. Every receptor here comes from a woman in her 70s with acute or convalescent COVID-19.

This clone was seen only a few times. The V call is TRBV19, the J call TRBJ1-5, with no clear D. This CDR3 is 15 amino acids long. The V end was cut by 5 bases, the J end by 0 bases, with 11 bases between. Per germline, CDR1 LNHDA and CDR2 SQIVND (reference sequence). Written as DNA, the CDR3 is TGTGCCAGTAGTGCCAGCGTGGATAGCAATCAGCCCCAGCATTTT. It is translated as CASSASVDSNQPQHF.

This clone was observed a single time. The chain employs TRBV7-2 and TRBJ2-3; 8 bases map to TRBD2. The junction had 4 bases not matched to a gene; V was cut back by 5 bases and J by 3 bases. The CDR3 has 14 residues. CDR1 is SGHTA and CDR2 is FQGNSA in the germline V gene. CDR3 bases: TGTGCCAGCAGCCCCGGGGGGGCAACAGATACGCAGTATTTT. This translates into CASSPGGATDTQYF.

The CDR3 region has the DNA TGTGCCAGCAGGTCTAGCGGGGCTAGCACAGATACGCAGTATTTT. Its protein product is CASRSSGASTDTQYF. J is TRBJ2-3 and V is TRBV2, with 9 bases lining up with TRBD2. CDR1 is SNHLY and CDR2 is FYNNEI in the germline V gene. CDR3 length: 15 residues. J gave up 0 bases and V 6 bases, and 4 bases lay outside the gene matches.

The chain carries TRBV27 and TRBJ1-2; 8 nucleotides align to TRBD1. The CDR3 consists of 15 residues. CDR1 and CDR2 from the germline V gene are MNHEY and SMNVEV (reference sequence). After removal of 3 bases from V and 6 bases from J, the junction contained 9 bases not matched to a gene. In nucleotides, the CDR3 is TGTGCCAGCAGTTTCGGCCCCCCAGGGGGCAATGGCTACACCTTC. Translation: CASSFGPPGGNGYTF.

The chain couples TRBV5-1 to TRBJ2-2; 8 bases line up with TRBD1. The CDR3 runs 14 residues. Looked up from germline, CDR1 is SGHRS and CDR2 is YFSETQ. Trimming removed 4 bases from V and 8 bases from J; junction bases left unmatched: 7. CDR3 nucleotides: TGCGCCAGCAGCGGGACGGACAGGGCTGGGGAGCTGTTTTTT. This encodes CASSGTDRAGELFF. Using reference TRBV5-1 and TRBJ2-2 for the parts outside the CDR3, the full variable domain is KAGVTQTPRYLIKTRGQQVTLSCSPISGHRSVSWYQQTPGQGLQFLFEYFSETQRNKGNFPGRFSGRQFSNSRSEMNVSTLELGDSALYLCASSGTDRAGELFFGEGSRLTVL.

The rearrangement joins TRBV9 to TRBJ2-1; 10 bases align to TRBD1. The V and J ends lost 3 bases and 6 bases, in that order; junction bases with no gene match: 12. CDR1 and CDR2 (germline): SGDLS, YYNGEE. The CDR3 has 17 residues. CDR3 sequence (DNA): TGTGCCAGCAGCGCCCGCACCGGGACAGGGGATAGCAATGAGCAGTTCTTC. Translation gives CASSARTGTGDSNEQFF.

The rearrangement links TRBV4-3 to TRBJ2-4, with D possibly being TRBD1 (5 bases). This CDR3 spans 16 amino acids. The germline CDR1 and CDR2 sequences are LGHNA and YSLEER. V dropped 1 base and J dropped 1 base, with 11 bases sitting between them. The DNA of the CDR3 is TGCGCCAGCAGCCAAGGTCCGCAGGGTGCCAAAAACATTCAGTACTTC. Translated: CASSQGPQGAKNIQYF.

This clone was detected a few times. V is TRBV19 and J is TRBJ1-5, with 7 bases lining up with TRBD1. Looked up from germline, CDR1 is LNHDA and CDR2 is SQIVND (reference sequence). Trimming removed 6 bases from V and 1 base from J; junction bases left unmatched: 15. The CDR3 is made up of 18 amino acids. CDR3 DNA: TGTGCCAGTAGGGGCTCGTCCATAGGGACAGCGAGCAATCAGCCCCAGCATTTT. Amino acid sequence: CASRGSSIGTASNQPQHF.

This clone was observed a few times. The chain employs TRBV5-5 and TRBJ1-3; the D is unclear. Germline assignment: CDR1 SGHKS and CDR2 YYEKEE (reference sequence). The CDR3 runs 16 residues. V was cut by 0 bases and J by 0 bases, with 10 bases left in between. This chain's CDR3 is CASSLAPEVSGNTIYF. The CDR3 DNA reads TGTGCCAGCAGCTTGGCCCCGGAGGTCTCTGGAAACACCATATATTTT.

The sample holds one count of this clone. The chain recombines TRBV18 with TRBJ2-2, with 7 bases fitting TRBD2. The CDR3 loop spans 14 amino acids. V trimming: 3 bases; J trimming: 3 bases; junction bases outside the gene matches: 1. CDR1 and CDR2 (germline): KGHSH, LQKENI. The chain's CDR3 is CASSPGLYTGELFF. The CDR3 nucleotides are TGTGCCAGCTCACCGGGACTATACACCGGGGAGCTGTTTTTT.

This clone was recorded once. The rearrangement joins TRBV7-2 to TRBJ2-5; the D gene is possibly TRBD1 (5 bases). The V end lost 4 bases, the J end lost 3 bases, and 12 bases lay between the germline ends. The germline gives CDR1 SGHTA, CDR2 FQGNSA. The CDR3 totals 14 residues. The CDR3 nucleotides read TGTGCCAGCAGCTCAAACAGGATTGAAGAGACCCAGTACTTC. This encodes CASSSNRIEETQYF.

The genes are TRBV7-6 and TRBJ1-3, with a weak D call TRBD1 (6 bases). Per the germline V gene, CDR1 is SGHVS and CDR2 is FNYEAQ. There are 17 residues in the CDR3. V lost 5 bases, J lost 4 bases, and 21 bases lay in between. The CDR3 region is CASSHNVGGLSGNTIYF. For the CDR3, the DNA is TGTGCCAGCAGCCACAACGTCGGGGGGCTATCCGGAAACACCATATATTTT.

The chain links TRBV5-4 to TRBJ2-7; D may be TRBD2 (6 bases). This CDR3 is built from 14 residues. Trimming removed 2 bases at V and 7 bases at J, with 16 bases between. Germline V gene lookup returns CDR1 SGHNT and CDR2 YYREEE (reference sequence). In DNA form, the CDR3 reads TGTGCCAGCAGCTTAAACGGGGGATTAGGGGAGCAGTACGTC. This gives the protein CASSLNGGLGEQYV.

The genes are TRBV5-6 and TRBJ1-1, with a tentative D call TRBD1 (5 bases). Germline V gene lookup returns CDR1 SGHDT and CDR2 YYEEEE. This CDR3 comprises 15 residues. Trimming left V 1 base short and J 6 bases short, with 16 bases between. CDR3 coding DNA: TGTGCCAGCAGCTTGAGAGTGGCAGGGCCTCCTGAAGCTTTCTTT. Translated: CASSLRVAGPPEAFF.

This clone was recorded once. The chain combines TRBV2 with TRBJ1-1; TRBD1 aligns across 8 bases. The V gene's germline CDR1 is SNHLY and CDR2 FYNNEI. The CDR3 runs to 15 residues. Germline trimming cut 5 bases from V and 1 base from J; bases unmatched to any gene: 6. The CDR3 reads CASSTSGQGNTEAFF. The CDR3 nucleotides are TGTGCCAGCAGTACCTCTGGACAGGGGAACACTGAAGCTTTCTTT.

This clone was seen just once. The chain recombines TRBV3-1 (or the pseudogene TRBV3-2) with TRBJ1-2, with a possible D match to TRBD1 (6 bases). V dropped 4 bases and J dropped 5 bases, with 20 bases sitting between them. The CDR3 is 16 amino acids. The V gene's germline CDR1 is LGHDT and CDR2 YNNKEL (reference sequence). The CDR3 DNA reads TGTGCCAGCAGCCCTCAGCCGGTGGGGGGGGCGTATGGCTACACCTTC. Translated: CASSPQPVGGAYGYTF.

This chain links TRBV12-5 with TRBJ1-4; unclear D gene. This CDR3 contains 12 residues. From germline, CDR1 is LGHNT and CDR2 FRNRAP. The ends were cut back, 6 bases at V and 10 bases at J, with 12 bases in the middle. The CDR3 protein is CASGQDGVKLFF. CDR3 coding DNA: TGTGCTAGTGGCCAGGACGGGGTAAAACTGTTTTTT.